Listed below are T cell receptor beta chains from one sample, sequenced in a study of cytomegalovirus exposure and HLA in healthy donors. Only in-frame clones appear in the TCRdb table, and some are missing; sequencing was by immunoSEQ multiplex PCR. The sample shows 95,000 to 120,000 clones, approximately 69% of them seen only once. The sample taken for sequencing was PBMCs. These receptors were taken from a woman between 40 and 50 years old in good health and CMV-seropositive. CDR3s include the opening cysteine and the closing phenylalanine or tryptophan. D genes are given only for firm matches. Some rows mark clone size as missing; the rest say once, few, many or name a class of expanded clone.

d_call j_call clone_size v_call cdr3_nt cdr3_aa
TRBD1 TRBJ1-4 - TRBV7-3 TGTGCCAGCAGCTTAACTACAGGGGGCGTCACTAATGAAAAACTGTTTTTT CASSLTTGGVTNEKLFF
- TRBJ1-2 - TRBV6-1 TGTGCCAGCAGTTCCCCGACAGAGGCGCATTATGGCTACACCTTC CASSSPTEAHYGYTF
TRBD2 TRBJ2-1 - TRBV30 TGTGCCTGGACAGCGGGAGGGGTCTACAATGAGCAGTTCTTC CAWTAGGVYNEQFF
TRBD2 TRBJ2-3 few TRBV30 TGTGCCTGGAGCGGAGCGTGGCGGGAGAAAGATACGCAGTATTTT CAWSGAWREKDTQYF
- TRBJ2-3 once TRBV4-2 TGTGCCAGCAGCCAAGATATGGCCGGGGAAACAGATACGCAGTATTTT CASSQDMAGETDTQYF
TRBD1 TRBJ2-1 - TRBV7-6 TGTGCCAGCAGCCCAACGGGACAGAGCTACAATGAGCAGTTCTTC CASSPTGQSYNEQFF
- TRBJ1-5 once TRBV30 TGTGCCTGGAGTCATGGCCCCAATCAGCCCCAGCATTTT CAWSHGPNQPQHF
- TRBJ1-5 - TRBV6-1 TGTGCCAGCAGTGAAGCTTTGTCGGAGGACAATCAGCCCCAGCATTTT CASSEALSEDNQPQHF
- TRBJ1-4 few TRBV11-2 TGTGCCAGCAGCGTGGTGCCGGATGAAAAACTGTTTTTT CASSVVPDEKLFF
- TRBJ2-1 few TRBV10-3 TGTGCCATCAGTGAGTGGGCCAATGAGCAGTTCTTC CAISEWANEQFF
TRBD1 TRBJ2-3 - TRBV27 TGTGCCAGCACTACAGGGGGGTACACAGATACGCAGTATTTT CASTTGGYTDTQYF
- TRBJ2-7 once TRBV7-2 TGTGCCAGCAGCGGGGGGGGTCAGGGGGCAGGATACGAGCAGTACTTC CASSGGGQGAGYEQYF
- TRBJ1-3 - TRBV9 TGTGCCAGCAGCGGCGCGGGGCAGCACTCTGGAAACACCATATATTTT CASSGAGQHSGNTIYF
- TRBJ1-1 - TRBV7-9 TGTGCCAGCAGCTGGGGGGACCAGGAGCAGGAAGCTTTCTTT CASSWGDQEQEAFF
- TRBJ2-1 - TRBV19 TGTGCCAGTAGGACTCAGGGGAATGAGCAGTTCTTC CASRTQGNEQFF
- TRBJ2-2 - TRBV9 TGTGCCAGCAGGGGCGGGGCCAACACCGGGGAGCTGTTTTTT CASRGGANTGELFF
- TRBJ1-1 - TRBV7-9 TGTGCCAGCAGCCGACTCTTAGATCTACAGGGCATGAACACTGAAGCTTTCTTT CASSRLLDLQGMNTEAFF
- TRBJ2-7 - TRBV7-8 TGTGCCAGCAGCTACATCGCTGACTACGAGCAGTACTTC CASSYIADYEQYF
TRBD2 TRBJ2-2 - TRBV2 TGTGCCAGCCGGACTAGCACCGGGGAGCTGTTTTTT CASRTSTGELFF
- TRBJ1-2 - TRBV7-2 TGTGCCAGCAGCCCCCGCCCAGGGATAGATTATGGCTACACCTTC CASSPRPGIDYGYTF
- TRBJ1-6 - TRBV10-2 TGCGCCAGCAGTGAACCCCCGAGGGGGAGCGCTTCACCCCTCCACTTT CASSEPPRGSASPLHF
- TRBJ1-5 - TRBV2 TGTGCCAGCAGTGCTTCGTCAGGGATACAGCCCCAGCATTTT CASSASSGIQPQHF
TRBD2 TRBJ2-1 once TRBV7-8 TGTGCCAGCAGCTTAGGATCGCGGGCGGGAGGGCCGGACAATGAGCAGTTCTTC CASSLGSRAGGPDNEQFF
TRBD1 TRBJ2-5 - TRBV9 TGTGCCAGCGCCGGAACAGGCAGGGGGCTTGAGGAGACCCAGTACTTC CASAGTGRGLEETQYF
TRBD1 TRBJ2-7 - TRBV7-9 TGTGCCAGCCGCCCTTCGGGACAGGCGTACGAGCAGTACTTC CASRPSGQAYEQYF
TRBD1 TRBJ2-3 - TRBV18 TGTGCCAGCTCACCACTATCCCGGGACAGGGCAGCATCCTTGGATACGCAGTATTTT CASSPLSRDRAASLDTQYF
- TRBJ1-1 - TRBV7-9 TGTTCCAGCAGCTTAGATGCGGGATATTCCGGCACTGAAGCTTTCTTT CSSSLDAGYSGTEAFF
TRBD1 TRBJ2-2 - TRBV7-9 TGTGCCAGCAGCTCTACAGGGGCCCTCCGCACCGGGGAGCTGTTTTTT CASSSTGALRTGELFF
TRBD1 TRBJ2-7 few TRBV6-6 TGTGCCAGCAGTTCGTCCGGGACAGAAATGCGTTTC CASSSSGTEMRF
- TRBJ2-2 - TRBV5-1 TGCGCCAGCAGCTTGGCTTGGGGAGGCACCGGGGAGCTGTTTTTT CASSLAWGGTGELFF
TRBD1 TRBJ1-4 - TRBV5-6 TGTGCCAGCAGCGAGCAGGGGGTAGTCACTAATGAAAAACTGTTTTTT CASSEQGVVTNEKLFF
- TRBJ1-6 - TRBV18 TGTGCCAGCTCACCTCCCGGACGGCGGGAGTCACCCCTCCACTTT CASSPPGRRESPLHF
TRBD1 TRBJ1-1 few TRBV4-3 TGCGCCAGCAGCCAAGATCGCCCGAGGGGACAGGCTGAAGCTTTCTTT CASSQDRPRGQAEAFF
TRBD1 TRBJ2-5 - TRBV7-9 TGTGCCAGCAGCTTGACCAGGGGGCCCCAAGAGGCCCAGTACTTC CASSLTRGPQEAQYF
TRBD1 TRBJ1-2 many TRBV7-8 TGTGCCAGCAGCCCTCCCGGACAGGGGGCATATGGCTACACCTTC CASSPPGQGAYGYTF
- TRBJ1-4 once TRBV4-3 TGCGCCAGCAGCCATTGGCAGGGAAATGAAAAACTGTTTTTT CASSHWQGNEKLFF
TRBD2 TRBJ2-1 - TRBV7-3 TGTGCCAGCAGCCCGGGACTAGCGGGAGGCAATGAGCAGTTCTTC CASSPGLAGGNEQFF
- TRBJ2-5 - TRBV5-1 TGCGCCAGCAGCTACCGACTAGGGAAAGAGACCCAGTACTTC CASSYRLGKETQYF
TRBD1 TRBJ2-7 - TRBV29-1 TGCAGCGTCACGGGGGACAGGGGCTACGAGCAGTACTTC CSVTGDRGYEQYF
- TRBJ1-2 - TRBV6-5 TGTGCCAGCAGCCCCACAGGGTGGGGGGGTGGCTACACCTTC CASSPTGWGGGYTF
- TRBJ1-2 - TRBV7-8 TGTGCCAGCAGCTTTGGCAGGGAAGATGGCTACACCTTC CASSFGREDGYTF
TRBD2 TRBJ2-7 few TRBV2 TGTGCCAGCAGCCGAGGGCGGGGGAACGAGCAGTACTTC CASSRGRGNEQYF
- TRBJ2-7 - TRBV14 TGTGCCAGCAGCCAAGAACCGTGGCGGACAGCTGACACCTACGAGCAGTACTTC CASSQEPWRTADTYEQYF
- TRBJ1-6 - TRBV5-1 TGCGCCAGCAGCCCCGGGGTCGGGGGTTCACCCCTCCACTTT CASSPGVGGSPLHF
- TRBJ1-5 - TRBV19 TGTGCCAGTAGTATCGAAAGCTATAGCAATCAGCCCCAGCATTTT CASSIESYSNQPQHF
TRBD1 TRBJ2-7 - TRBV29-1 TGCAGCGTACTTTCCAGGGGGCGTTCTTACGAGCAGTACTTC CSVLSRGRSYEQYF
- TRBJ2-1 - TRBV11-3 TGTGCCAGCAGCGTCCTGAGCTCCTACAATGAGCAGTTCTTC CASSVLSSYNEQFF
- TRBJ1-3 - TRBV11-3 TGTGCCAGCAGCTTAGTCGACAGTGGAAACACCATATATTTT CASSLVDSGNTIYF
- TRBJ2-7 - TRBV5-1 TGCGCCAGCAGCTATTTGCCGTCACAGGGATACGAGCAGTACTTC CASSYLPSQGYEQYF